This entry describes one T cell receptor (beta chain). The CDR3 totals 14 residues. V lost 5 bases to trimming and J lost 8 bases; unmatched junction nucleotides: 10. Germline-derived CDR1 and CDR2 are LNHDA and SQIVND (reference sequence). Libraries were prepared by immunoSEQ multiplex PCR; TCRdb keeps only in-frame clonotypes and omits some of them. The table lists tens of thousands of clones, approximately 80% of them singletons. This sample is drawn from a study of OX40 agonist ivuxolimab in advanced cancers. Study-level information: A mean age of approximately 60 years, range roughly 23 to 85, was recorded, and 80% to 90% were male.

The rearrangement joins TRBV19 to TRBJ1-2; TRBD1 matches 8 bases. The source was CD4+ or CD8+ T cells sorted from blood, collected in a trial of the OX40 agonist ivuxolimab. The TCR sequence derives from an adult with an advanced solid tumor such as melanoma, head and neck, liver or kidney cancer. The CDR3 is CASSPGQGREGYTF. In DNA, the CDR3 is TGTGCCAGTAGTCCCGGACAGGGAAGGGAAGGCTACACCTTC.